Detailed here is one TCR beta chain. Coverage ceases 3 residues before the CDR3 finishes, and the germline J gene fills in the end. This sample is part of a study of T cells in women clearing cervical HPV infection. J was trimmed by 7 bases and V by 4 bases; bases with no gene match: 7. This CDR3 is 15 amino acids long. Germline assignment: CDR1 SGHVS and CDR2 FNYEAQ. Genomic DNA, averaging 1200 ng per sample, yielded TCR beta CDR3 via immunoSEQ. Sequencing used immunoSEQ multiplex PCR; TCRdb keeps in-frame clones, though not all of them. In all, the sample yields approximately 30,000 clones. V and J are TRBV7-6 and TRBJ2-1, with TRBD2 identical over 10 bases. The sample consisted of blood buffy coat. The origin of this receptor is a woman aged 18-70 years with a cervical HPV16 infection that either progressed to CIN3+ or cleared (not recorded which). The CDR3 bases that were read are TGTGCCAGCAGCTCCAGCGGGGGGGCCGGTAATGAG. The encoded protein is CASSSSGGAGNE. The full CDR3 protein is CASSSSGGAGNEQFF.